The 11 T cell receptor beta chains given below trace back to one sample, sequenced in a study of CD8 T cells in ankylosing spondylitis. Overall study results and limits: A TCR beta motif made of about 8 highly homologous variants seemed typical of ankylosing spondylitis blood.

The antigens these receptors bind are not known. TCRdb ran MiXCR on the 5' RACE reads and lists one entry per CDR3 protein. The data contain roughly 400,000 distinct CDR3 sequences, more than 20% of them singletons. Material: blood, either unsorted or a sorted T cell fraction (not recorded which). All receptors come from a male donor with ankylosing spondylitis.

The V and J genes are TRBV7-3 and TRBJ1-1; unclear D gene. Germline V CDR1 and CDR2: SGHTA, FQGTGA. The length of the CDR3 is 13 residues. V was shortened by 7 bases and J by 1 base, with 10 bases between the two germline ends. CDR3 residues: CASTPDPNTEAFF. CDR3 sequence (DNA): TGTGCCAGCACCCCGGATCCGAACACTGAAGCTTTCTTT. Supplemented by reference TRBV7-3 and TRBJ1-1, the full variable domain reads GAGVSQTPSNKVTEKGKYVELRCDPISGHTALYWYRQSLGQGPEFLIYFQGTGAADDSGLPNDRFFAVRPEGSVSTLKIQRTERGDSAVYLCASTPDPNTEAFFGQGTRLTVV.

The chain uses TRBV20-1 and TRBJ2-3, with D perhaps TRBD1 or TRBD2 (6 bases each). Trimming removed 5 bases at V and 2 bases at J, with 14 bases between. The CDR3 runs to 14 residues. Germline V CDR1 and CDR2: DFQATT, SNEGSKA (reference sequence). This CDR3 is CSAEGEVSTDTQYF. As DNA, the CDR3 is TGCAGTGCTGAGGGGGAGGTCTCCACAGATACGCAGTATTTT.

This clonotype was picked up a small number of times. The V call is TRBV7-6, the J call TRBJ1-1; D call uncertain. From germline, CDR1 is SGHVS and CDR2 FNYEAQ. This CDR3 contains 15 residues. Between the trimmed V and J ends, which lost 1 base and 1 base, there was a span of 10 bases. CDR3 loop: CASSLGTRSNTEAFF. The CDR3 DNA reads TGTGCCAGCAGCTTAGGAACACGGTCGAACACTGAAGCTTTCTTT.

The rearrangement uses TRBV11-2 and TRBJ2-1; maybe TRBD1 (5 bases). The germline V and J ends were trimmed by 5 bases and 7 bases, with 15 bases remaining between them. The CDR3 consists of 14 residues. The V gene's germline CDR1 is SGHAT and CDR2 FQNNGV. CDR3 sequence reads: CASSEQAELNEQFF. In DNA form, the CDR3 reads TGTGCCAGCAGCGAACAGGCAGAGTTAAATGAGCAGTTCTTC. The full variable domain, its missing parts supplied by reference TRBV11-2 and TRBJ2-1, is EAGVAQSPRYKIIEKRQSVAFWCNPISGHATLYWYQQILGQGPKLLIQFQNNGVVDDSQLPKDRFSAERLKGVDSTLKIQPAKLEDSAVYLCASSEQAELNEQFFGPGTRLTVL.

In this sample, this clonotype turned up a few times. CDR3 in DNA: TGTGCCAGCGGGCAAAAGACCCAGTACTTC. Amino acid sequence: CASGQKTQYF. The rearrangement links TRBV6-2 or TRBV6-3 to TRBJ2-5; D remains ambiguous. The CDR3 totals 10 residues. Trimming left V 8 bases short and J 6 bases short, with 7 bases between. CDR1 is MNHEY and CDR2 is SVGEGT in the germline V gene.

The V gene is TRBV6-1, the J gene TRBJ2-2; 8 bases match TRBD1. Losses at the gene ends were 7 bases for V and 5 bases for J; bases not matched to a gene: 6. From germline, CDR1 is MNHNS and CDR2 SASEGT. This CDR3 has 14 residues. The CDR3 DNA follows: TGTGCCAGCACCTCGGACAGGGAGACCGGGGAGCTGTTTTTT. Amino acid sequence: CASTSDRETGELFF.

This clonotype was counted between two and nine times. The chain uses TRBV4-2 and TRBJ2-1; D is perhaps TRBD2 (6 bases). Per the germline V gene, CDR1 is LGHNA and CDR2 is YNFKEQ. The CDR3 sequence is 15 residues long. V was shortened by 1 base and J by 4 bases, with 11 bases between the two germline ends. The CDR3 spells CASSQAGTDYNEQFF. CDR3 sequence (DNA): TGTGCCAGCAGCCAAGCTGGGACTGATTACAATGAGCAGTTCTTC.

The chain carries TRBV5-1 and TRBJ2-7, with a possible D match to TRBD1 (5 bases). CDR3 length equals 14 residues. Germline loops: CDR1 SGHRS, CDR2 YFSETQ. Trimming shortened V by 0 bases and J by 6 bases, and 13 bases separated the two germline ends. DNA of the CDR3: TGCGCCAGCAGCTTGGGTAGGGGTAACGGCGAGCAGTACTTC. Amino acids: CASSLGRGNGEQYF. The complete variable domain, with remaining parts taken from reference TRBV5-1 and TRBJ2-7, reads KAGVTQTPRYLIKTRGQQVTLSCSPISGHRSVSWYQQTPGQGLQFLFEYFSETQRNKGNFPGRFSGRQFSNSRSEMNVSTLELGDSALYLCASSLGRGNGEQYFGPGTRLTVT.

The chain links TRBV5-6 to TRBJ2-5; D may correspond to TRBD1 or TRBD2 (5 bases each). The CDR3 covers 13 residues. The germline V gene has CDR1 SGHDT and CDR2 YYEEEE. The V and J ends lost 0 bases and 5 bases respectively, with 8 bases between them. CDR3 protein: CASSLGGSETQYF. Here the CDR3 DNA reads TGTGCCAGCAGCTTGGGGGGGTCGGAGACCCAGTACTTC.

In nucleotides, the CDR3 is TGTGCCACCAGCAGAGGCCAGGACAACTATGGCTACACCTTC. It is translated as CATSRGQDNYGYTF. The chain combines TRBV15 with TRBJ1-2; D gene uncertain. The V gene lost 1 base and the J gene lost 2 bases, with 8 bases spanning the gap. Germline CDR1 LNHNV, CDR2 YYDKDF (reference sequence). The CDR3 is made up of 14 amino acids.

The V and J genes are TRBV6-5 and TRBJ2-1; TRBD2 matches at 8 bases. The length of the CDR3 is 17 residues. CDR1 is MNHEY, CDR2 SVGAGI, per germline. V shed 2 bases and J 8 bases; nucleotides not matched to a gene: 14. The CDR3 DNA follows: TGTGCCAGCAGTTACGGGGGTTCGGGAGGGGGGTCCTATGAGCAGTTCTTC. Protein: CASSYGGSGGGSYEQFF.